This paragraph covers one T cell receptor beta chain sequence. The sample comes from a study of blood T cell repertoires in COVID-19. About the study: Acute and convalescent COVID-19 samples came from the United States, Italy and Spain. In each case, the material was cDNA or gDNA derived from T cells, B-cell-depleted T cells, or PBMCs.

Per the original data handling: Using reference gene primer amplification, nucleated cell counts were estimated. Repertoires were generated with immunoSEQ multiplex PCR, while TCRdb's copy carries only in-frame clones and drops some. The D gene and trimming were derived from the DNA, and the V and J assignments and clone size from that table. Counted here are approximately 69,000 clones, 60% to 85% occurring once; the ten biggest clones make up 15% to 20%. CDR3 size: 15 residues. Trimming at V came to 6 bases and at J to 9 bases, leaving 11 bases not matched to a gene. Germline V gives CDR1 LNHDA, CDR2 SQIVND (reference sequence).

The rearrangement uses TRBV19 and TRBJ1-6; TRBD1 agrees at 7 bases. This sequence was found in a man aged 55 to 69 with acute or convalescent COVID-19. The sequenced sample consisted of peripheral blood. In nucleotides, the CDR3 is TGTGCCAGTAGCATATTACCCGGGACAGTTTCACCCCTCCACTTT. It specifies CASSILPGTVSPLHF.